The present entry profiles one TCR beta chain with its context. The sample belongs to a study of blood T cell repertoires in COVID-19. Study-level background: Samples taken during acute and convalescent COVID-19 were collected in the United States, Italy and Spain. Nucleic acid was either cDNA or gDNA, and it came from T cells, B-cell-depleted T cells, or PBMCs.

Study processing details: Reference gene primer amplification yielded estimated nucleated cell counts. Profiled with immunoSEQ multiplex PCR; TCRdb holds only in-frame clones, not every one. The DNA was the basis for D and trimming; V, J and clone size are from that table. The table shows some 290,000 clones, with roughly 91% occurring only once. Two negative PCRs, clearance, or symptom resolution were required of recovered Cohort 3 donors. The sequence was obtained from a woman in her 30s who had recovered from COVID-19. The sequenced material came from PBMCs or T cells enriched from blood (not recorded which).

The CDR3 DNA follows: TGTGCCAGCAGCCGGCGGACAGGGGGCGGCTCTGGGGCCAACGTCCTGACTTTC. Amino acids: CASSRRTGGGSGANVLTF. This chain joins TRBV3-1 (or the pseudogene TRBV3-2) and TRBJ2-6, with 11 positions matching TRBD1. The germline V gene has CDR1 LGHDT and CDR2 YNNKEL (reference sequence). This CDR3 has 18 amino acids. With V trimmed by 4 bases and J by 0 bases, 5 bases remained unmatched.